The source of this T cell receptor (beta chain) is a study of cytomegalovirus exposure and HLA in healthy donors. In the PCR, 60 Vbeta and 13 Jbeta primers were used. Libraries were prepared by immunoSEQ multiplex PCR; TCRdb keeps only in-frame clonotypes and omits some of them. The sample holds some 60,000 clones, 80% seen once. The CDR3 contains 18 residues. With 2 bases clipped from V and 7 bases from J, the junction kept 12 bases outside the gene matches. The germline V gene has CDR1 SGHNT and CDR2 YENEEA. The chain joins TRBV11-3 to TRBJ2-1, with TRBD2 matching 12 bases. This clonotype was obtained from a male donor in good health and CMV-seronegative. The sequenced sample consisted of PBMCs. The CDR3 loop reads CASSLWASGGAALNEQFF. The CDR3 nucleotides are TGTGCCAGCAGCTTATGGGCTAGCGGGGGGGCGGCGTTGAATGAGCAGTTCTTC.